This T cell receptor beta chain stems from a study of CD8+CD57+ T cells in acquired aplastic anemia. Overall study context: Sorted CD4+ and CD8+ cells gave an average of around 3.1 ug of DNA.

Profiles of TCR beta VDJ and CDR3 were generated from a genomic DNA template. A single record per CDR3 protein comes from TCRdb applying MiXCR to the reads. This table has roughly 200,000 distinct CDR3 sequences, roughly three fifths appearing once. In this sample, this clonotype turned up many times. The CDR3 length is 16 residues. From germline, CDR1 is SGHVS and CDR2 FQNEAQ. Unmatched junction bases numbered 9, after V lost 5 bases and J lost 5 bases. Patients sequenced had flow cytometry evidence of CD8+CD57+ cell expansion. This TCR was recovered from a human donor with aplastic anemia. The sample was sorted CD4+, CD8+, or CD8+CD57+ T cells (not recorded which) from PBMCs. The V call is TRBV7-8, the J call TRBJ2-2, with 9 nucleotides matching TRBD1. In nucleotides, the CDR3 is TGTGCCAGCAGCCACTACAGGGGGCGGGTAACCGGGGAGCTGTTTTTT. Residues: CASSHYRGRVTGELFF.